The 8 T cell receptor beta chains presented below share a single source sample, sequenced in a study of CD8+ T cells in alopecia areata. Sequencing used cDNA as its template, made by extracting RNA and reverse transcribing it. TCRdb keeps only in-frame clones here, not all; method: immunoSEQ multiplex PCR. The data show about 110,000 clones, roughly 64% seen once. Sequenced material: CD8+ T cells sorted from blood. These receptors were obtained from a human donor in good health.

The chain employs TRBV5-1 and TRBJ2-5, with D maybe TRBD2 (5 bases). V lost 0 bases and J 5 bases, leaving 14 bases between the germline ends. The CDR3 covers 15 residues. Germline CDR1 reads SGHRS; CDR2 reads YFSETQ. CDR3 nucleotide sequence: TGCGCCAGCAGCTTGGCTCGGGGTGGTTTCGAGACCCAGTACTTC. Encoded protein: CASSLARGGFETQYF.

The chain combines TRBV5-6 with TRBJ2-1; 13 bases agree with TRBD2. This CDR3 comprises 18 residues. V dropped 4 bases and J dropped 3; count of bases not matched to a gene: 10. Per germline, CDR1 SGHDT and CDR2 YYEEEE. CDR3 bases: TGTGCCAGCAGCCCCGGGACTAGCGGGGATCGAGACTACAATGAGCAGTTCTTC. This gives the protein CASSPGTSGDRDYNEQFF.

V and J are TRBV13 and TRBJ2-7; 7 bases agree with TRBD2. Trimming took 3 bases from V and 4 from J; bases not matched to a gene: 15. This CDR3 spans 17 amino acids. CDR1 is PRHDT and CDR2 is FYEKMQ in the germline V gene (reference sequence). The CDR3 reads CASSFGPAGRRGYEQYF. The DNA of the CDR3 is TGTGCCAGCAGCTTTGGCCCAGCGGGGCGGAGAGGGTACGAGCAGTACTTC.

The chain couples TRBV4-1 to TRBJ2-7; D call uncertain. In germline, CDR1 is MGHRA, CDR2 YSYEKL. CDR3 length: 13 residues. V was shortened by 0 bases and J by 3 bases, with 6 bases between the two germline ends. The CDR3 sequence: CASSQEGNYEQYF. CDR3 DNA sequence: TGCGCCAGCAGCCAAGAGGGAAACTACGAGCAGTACTTC.

The chain combines TRBV9 with TRBJ1-1; D gene uncertain. V was clipped by 3 bases and J by 1 base, with 7 bases between them. The CDR3 is made up of 13 amino acids. CDR1 is SGDLS and CDR2 is YYNGEE in the germline V gene. CDR3: CASSEPPNTEAFF. As DNA, the CDR3 is TGTGCCAGCAGCGAACCCCCGAACACTGAAGCTTTCTTT.

J is TRBJ2-7 and V is TRBV10-3, with D perhaps TRBD1 (6 bases). The CDR3 covers 15 residues. Between the trimmed V and J ends, which lost 0 bases and 2 bases, there was a span of 11 bases. Germline CDR1 ENHRY, CDR2 SYGVKD. CDR3 DNA sequence: TGTGCCATCAGTGAGTCGAGGGGGACGGCCTACGAGCAGTACTTC. It encodes CAISESRGTAYEQYF.

CDR3 residues: CSGGPGLDNYGYTF. CDR3 coding DNA: TGCAGCGGGGGTCCGGGTCTGGATAACTATGGCTACACCTTC. The chain employs TRBV29-1 and TRBJ1-2, with unresolved D. There are 14 residues in the CDR3. CDR1 and CDR2 (germline): SQVTM, ANQGSEA. V was cut by 7 bases and J by 1 base, with 16 bases left in between. Full variable domain (missing parts from reference TRBV29-1 and TRBJ1-2): SAVISQKPSRDICQRGTSLTIQCQVDSQVTMMFWYRQQPGQSLTLIATANQGSEATYESGFVIDKFPISRPNLTFSTLTVSNMSPEDSSIYLCSGGPGLDNYGYTFGSGTRLTVV.

The genes are TRBV29-1 and TRBJ1-1, with no clear D. Germline V gene sequence: CDR1 SQVTM, CDR2 ANQGSEA. The CDR3 sequence is 10 residues long. Trimming shortened V by 4 bases and J by 2 bases, and 2 bases separated the two germline ends. The CDR3 is CSVANTEAFF. The CDR3 region has the DNA TGCAGCGTTGCTAACACTGAAGCTTTCTTT.